The T cell receptor (beta chain) under discussion was sequenced for a study of chemoradiotherapy in HPV16-positive cancers. Whole-study context: A couple of HPV16-positive patients' cells yielded candidate HPV-specific clones and common motifs.

A word on this clone: Its specificity is unknown.

Samples were taken several times over chemoradiotherapy. General observations from the study: Non-HPV-specific T cells did not expand in tumors during treatment, whereas candidate HPV-specific clones and E7-related motifs did. Functional assays defining HPV-specific T cells used only a couple of HPV16-positive patients.

V dropped 3 bases and J dropped 10; count of bases not matched to a gene: 6. Germline V gives CDR1 SGHRS, CDR2 YFSETQ. The CDR3 contains 14 residues. The assay was immunoSEQ multiplex PCR, and TCRdb's table has in-frame clones only and misses some. This sample has over 7,000 clones, with approximately 90% found just once. The chain links TRBV5-1 to TRBJ1-6; 8 bases line up with TRBD1. Source: blood, taken from a patient who underwent chemoradiotherapy. This receptor was taken from a human donor with HPV-associated anogenital cancer. The CDR3 DNA reads as TGCGCCAGCAGCTCCGGACAGGGTGGGTCACCCCTCCACTTT. Amino acids: CASSSGQGGSPLHF.